The 28 T cell receptor beta chains below all came from one sample that was sequenced in a study of cytomegalovirus exposure and HLA in healthy donors. Use of 60 Vbeta and 13 Jbeta primers characterized the PCR. Measured with immunoSEQ multiplex PCR; TCRdb has only the in-frame clones, and not every one. In the table there are 100,000 to 150,000 clones, roughly three fifths of which are singletons. The material sequenced was PBMCs. The receptors were sampled from a man aged 18 to 30 in good health and CMV-seronegative.

This clone was seen more than once but under ten times. The V gene is TRBV7-9, the J gene TRBJ2-7, with TRBD1 identical over 10 bases. V was pared by 5 bases and J by 6 bases, with 10 bases of the junction left unmatched. This CDR3 has 15 residues. Per germline, CDR1 SEHNR and CDR2 FQNEAQ (reference sequence). CDR3 coding DNA: TGTGCCAGCAGCGACCCCGGGACAGGGGTACGCGAGCAGTACTTC. As protein: CASSDPGTGVREQYF.

The rearrangement links TRBV10-1 to TRBJ1-5, with TRBD1 matching over 9 bases. CDR3 length: 16 residues. Germline V CDR1 and CDR2: WNHNN, SYGVQD (reference sequence). Trimming at V came to 7 bases and at J to 7 bases, leaving 14 bases not matched to a gene. The CDR3 here is CASTPQQGTGNQPQHF. CDR3 DNA: TGCGCCAGCACCCCACAACAGGGGACAGGGAACCAGCCCCAGCATTTT.

CDR3 residues: CASSLSGQGPHTF. The CDR3 DNA reads TGTGCCAGCAGTTTATCGGGACAGGGCCCCCACACCTTC. The chain employs TRBV27 and TRBJ1-2, with 9 bases that match TRBD1. Trimming at V came to 0 bases and at J to 12 bases, leaving 5 bases not matched to a gene. The CDR3 extends over 13 amino acids. From germline, CDR1 is MNHEY and CDR2 SMNVEV (reference sequence).

J is TRBJ1-2 and V is TRBV6-1; tentative D call: TRBD1 (6 bases). Trimming shortened V by 6 bases and J by 4 bases, and 12 bases separated the two germline ends. The CDR3 is 13 amino acids. CDR1 is MNHNS, CDR2 SASEGT, per germline. The CDR3 reads CASSGQSRYGYTF. As DNA, the CDR3 is TGTGCCAGCAGCGGACAGTCGCGCTATGGCTACACCTTC.

This clone has a handful of counts. The chain combines TRBV4-2 with TRBJ2-3, with 9 bases identical to TRBD2. The CDR3 loop spans 16 amino acids. CDR1 and CDR2 from the germline V gene are LGHNA and YNFKEQ. The trim removed 3 bases at V and 0 bases at J, leaving 4 bases unmatched. In nucleotides, the CDR3 is TGTGCCAGCAGCCAGCGACTAGCGGTGAGCACAGATACGCAGTATTTT. Protein product: CASSQRLAVSTDTQYF.

The rearrangement links TRBV10-2 to TRBJ1-1, with D uncertain. Per the germline V gene, CDR1 is WSHSY and CDR2 is SAAADI. The ends were cut back, 7 bases at V and 2 bases at J, with 14 bases in the middle. The CDR3 is made up of 14 amino acids. CDR3 sequence: CASIPGRLNTEAFF. The CDR3 DNA is TGCGCCAGCATCCCCGGGAGGTTAAACACTGAAGCTTTCTTT.

The chain is built from TRBV30 and TRBJ2-3, with D tentatively TRBD2 (6 bases). Germline lookup yields CDR1 GTSNPN and CDR2 SVGIG (reference sequence). Trimming cost V 4 bases and J 0 bases, with 17 bases left between them. The CDR3 extends over 16 amino acids. CDR3 protein: CAWNKRGRPSTDTQYF. The CDR3 coding sequence is TGTGCCTGGAACAAACGAGGGAGGCCTAGCACAGATACGCAGTATTTT.

This clone came up once. This rearrangement joins TRBV7-2 to TRBJ1-1; TRBD1 might be the D (5 bases). V lost 4 bases, J lost 9 bases, and 15 bases lay in between. Germline-derived CDR1 and CDR2 are SGHTA and FQGNSA. CDR3 length: 13 amino acids. CDR3 nucleotide sequence: TGTGCCAGCAGCTCCCCTTACGGGGGTCAAGCTTTCTTT. Translated, it gives CASSSPYGGQAFF. Combining the CDR3 with reference TRBV7-2 and TRBJ1-1 gives the whole variable domain GAGVSQSPSNKVTEKGKDVELRCDPISGHTALYWYRQSLGQGLEFLIYFQGNSAPDKSGLPSDRFSAERTGGSVSTLTIQRTQQEDSAVYLCASSSPYGGQAFFGQGTRLTVV.

This clone was recorded once. This chain uses TRBV7-2 with TRBJ2-7; TRBD1 is a possible D gene (6 bases). The CDR3 runs to 13 residues. CDR1 is SGHTA and CDR2 is FQGNSA in the germline V gene. V dropped 5 bases and J dropped 5 bases, with 13 bases sitting between them. The CDR3 is CASSPQGKHEQYF. DNA for the CDR3: TGTGCCAGCAGCCCACAGGGAAAACACGAGCAGTACTTC. The entire variable domain, with the rest obtained from reference TRBV7-2 and TRBJ2-7, is as follows: GAGVSQSPSNKVTEKGKDVELRCDPISGHTALYWYRQSLGQGLEFLIYFQGNSAPDKSGLPSDRFSAERTGGSVSTLTIQRTQQEDSAVYLCASSPQGKHEQYFGPGTRLTVT.

This clone was picked up a small number of times. The gene calls are TRBV14 and TRBJ2-3; TRBD2 is a possible D gene (6 bases). The ends were cut back, 1 base at V and 3 bases at J, with 11 bases in the middle. From germline, CDR1 is SGHDN and CDR2 FVKESK. The CDR3 covers 15 residues. The CDR3 DNA reads as TGTGCCAGCAGCCAAGGGGCAGGAGGGACAGATACGCAGTATTTT. Encoded protein: CASSQGAGGTDTQYF.

The J gene is TRBJ2-5, the V gene TRBV9; no clear D. Trimming took 0 bases from V and 5 from J, leaving 14 bases between them. The CDR3 runs to 15 residues. Per the germline V gene, CDR1 is SGDLS and CDR2 is YYNGEE. CDR3 sequence reads: CASSVGPGAGETQYF. The CDR3 coding sequence is TGTGCCAGCAGCGTAGGACCTGGAGCTGGTGAGACCCAGTACTTC. The full variable domain, its missing parts supplied by reference TRBV9 and TRBJ2-5, is DSGVTQTPKHLITATGQRVTLRCSPRSGDLSVYWYQQSLDQGLQFLIQYYNGEERAKGNILERFSAQQFPDLHSELNLSSLELGDSALYFCASSVGPGAGETQYFGPGTRLLVL.

The chain links TRBV27 to TRBJ2-5; 8 bases fit TRBD2. Per the germline V gene, CDR1 is MNHEY and CDR2 is SMNVEV (reference sequence). V trimming: 3 bases; J trimming: 5 bases; junction bases outside the gene matches: 8. The CDR3 is 15 residues long. In DNA form, the CDR3 reads TGTGCCAGCAGTTTCTCAGTGCGGGGGGTCGAGACCCAGTACTTC. The encoded protein is CASSFSVRGVETQYF.

The rearrangement uses TRBV7-3 and TRBJ2-3; 9 bases are a match to TRBD1. This CDR3 region has 15 residues. V was pared by 4 bases and J by 4 bases, with 6 bases of the junction left unmatched. Germline V lookup: CDR1 SGHTA, CDR2 FQGTGA. CDR3 residues: CASSSRDRVSDTQYF. CDR3 nucleotides: TGTGCCAGCAGCTCCCGGGACAGGGTTTCAGATACGCAGTATTTT.

V gene TRBV28 combines with J gene TRBJ1-1; the D gene is possibly TRBD1 (6 bases). This CDR3 is built from 14 residues. The germline V gene encodes CDR1 MDHEN and CDR2 SYDVKM. The V gene lost 6 bases and the J gene lost 5 bases, with 16 bases spanning the gap. For the CDR3, the DNA is TGTGCCAGCAGCGCCTACAGGGTAGGAACTGAAGCTTTCTTT. This sequence encodes CASSAYRVGTEAFF.

The chain recombines TRBV19 with TRBJ1-5; a possible D gene is TRBD1 (6 bases). In germline, CDR1 is LNHDA, CDR2 SQIVND (reference sequence). The V and J ends lost 10 bases and 7 bases respectively, with 20 bases between them. The CDR3 has 14 residues. CDR3 protein: CAIGGAIPNQPQHF. In DNA form, the CDR3 reads TGTGCCATTGGGGGGGCCATCCCTAACCAGCCCCAGCATTTT.

The chain joins TRBV30 to TRBJ2-7, with D maybe TRBD1 (6 bases). V lost 6 bases and J lost 11, with 20 bases in between. The CDR3 extends over 12 amino acids. The germline CDR1 and CDR2 sequences are GTSNPN and SVGIG (reference sequence). CDR3 in amino acids: CACTDRDMREYF. The CDR3 DNA reads TGTGCCTGTACCGACCGGGACATGCGGGAGTACTTC.

This clone was detected only a few times. This CDR3 reads CASSRRLLNTEAFF. As DNA, the CDR3 is TGTGCCAGCAGTCGAAGACTGTTGAACACTGAAGCTTTCTTT. This rearrangement joins TRBV6-5 to TRBJ1-1; D gene uncertain. Per the germline V gene, CDR1 is MNHEY and CDR2 is SVGAGI. The germline V and J ends were trimmed by 5 bases and 0 bases, with 10 bases remaining between them. This CDR3 comprises 14 residues.

This chain joins TRBV10-3 and TRBJ2-5; 8 nucleotides line up with TRBD1. The DNA end is more similar to TRBJ2-7, so the J call may be wrong. This CDR3 contains 11 residues. Germline CDR1 reads ENHRY; CDR2 reads SYGVKD. The CDR3 reads CATQGQDEQYF. CDR3 nucleotide sequence: TGTGCCACCCAGGGACAGGACGAGCAGTACTTC.

The V and J genes are TRBV30 and TRBJ2-7; tentative D call: TRBD1 (5 bases). Germline loops: CDR1 GTSNPN, CDR2 SVGIG (reference sequence). V gave up 1 base and J gave up 2 bases, with 9 bases separating them. The CDR3 is 13 residues long. CDR3 DNA: TGTGCCTGGAGTGGACAGAGGACCTACGAGCAGTACTTC. Protein sequence: CAWSGQRTYEQYF.

V usage is TRBV27 and J usage is TRBJ2-7; a possible D gene is TRBD2 (6 bases). CDR1 MNHEY and CDR2 SMNVEV come from the germline V gene (reference sequence). Trimming took 6 bases from V and 4 from J, leaving 22 bases between them. The CDR3 loop spans 16 amino acids. CDR3 DNA: TGTGCCAGCAGGTACCGGGTTGTGGGGGGAAAATACGAGCAGTACTTC. Encoded protein: CASRYRVVGGKYEQYF.

The sample holds a few counts of this clone. The CDR3 reads CSVPKRGTDTQYF. The CDR3 nucleotides read TGCAGCGTCCCCAAGCGGGGGACAGATACGCAGTATTTT. This chain joins TRBV29-1 and TRBJ2-3; 8 bases align to TRBD2. Looked up from germline, CDR1 is SQVTM and CDR2 is ANQGSEA. V trimming: 6 bases; J trimming: 3 bases; junction bases outside the gene matches: 5. The length of the CDR3 is 13 residues.

In its sample, this clone was seen once. The rearrangement links TRBV23-1 to TRBJ1-2; the D gene is possibly TRBD1 (6 bases). TRBV23-1 has ORF status, its function being uncertain. The CDR3 loop spans 14 amino acids. The ends were cut back, 7 bases at V and 4 bases at J, with 16 bases in the middle. CDR3 DNA sequence: TGCGCCAGCAACCTTTTCGGACAGCCCTATGGCTACACCTTC. It specifies CASNLFGQPYGYTF.

The chain uses TRBV25-1 and TRBJ2-1; 7 bases are shared with TRBD2. Germline trimming cut 5 bases from V and 4 bases from J; bases unmatched to any gene: 8. CDR1 and CDR2 from the germline V gene are MGHDK and SYGVNS. The CDR3 is 15 residues long. CDR3 nucleotide sequence: TGTGCCAGCAGTATAGGCGGGAGTTCTTACAATGAGCAGTTCTTC. It is translated as CASSIGGSSYNEQFF.

This chain links TRBV18 with TRBJ2-7, with D unresolved. Germline-derived CDR1 and CDR2 are KGHSH and LQKENI. CDR3 size: 13 residues. V lost 4 bases and J 3 bases, leaving 10 bases between the germline ends. The CDR3 region is CASSHPLNYEQYF. CDR3 DNA: TGTGCCAGCTCACACCCTCTAAACTACGAGCAGTACTTC.

V and J are TRBV6-5 and TRBJ2-3; possibly TRBD2 for D (6 bases). Trimming took off 0 bases at V and 5 bases at J, with 15 bases between the two ends. There are 16 residues in the CDR3. Germline CDR1 reads MNHEY; CDR2 reads SVGAGI. CDR3 sequence (DNA): TGTGCCAGCAGTTACTCGGATACGGGAGTGCGAGATACGCAGTATTTT. Protein sequence: CASSYSDTGVRDTQYF.

V is TRBV28 and J is TRBJ1-2; D may be TRBD1 (5 bases). V was pared by 5 bases and J by 7 bases, with 23 bases between. The V gene's germline CDR1 is MDHEN and CDR2 SYDVKM. The CDR3 covers 16 residues. CDR3 sequence (DNA): TGTGCCAGCAGTCCAGGGACTGTCCTTAGCTTTGGTGGCTACACCTTC. It codes for CASSPGTVLSFGGYTF.

This sequence joins TRBV7-9 and TRBJ2-1, with D tentatively TRBD2 (6 bases). Trimming took 1 base from V and 13 from J, leaving 11 bases between them. CDR3 length equals 12 residues. Per the germline V gene, CDR1 is SEHNR and CDR2 is FQNEAQ (reference sequence). The CDR3 bases are TGTGCCAGCAGCTTAGGGGCGCGGGGACAGTTCTTC. Protein sequence: CASSLGARGQFF.

The chain combines TRBV7-8 with TRBJ1-4; D is undetermined. Per the germline V gene, CDR1 is SGHVS and CDR2 is FQNEAQ. V was clipped by 6 bases and J by 7 bases, with 6 bases between them. There are 11 residues in the CDR3. The DNA of the CDR3 is TGTGCCAGCAGTCCTCGTGAAAAACTGTTTTTT. This translates into CASSPREKLFF. Drawing the rest from reference TRBV7-8 and TRBJ1-4, the complete variable domain is GAGVSQSPRYKVAKRGQDVALRCDPISGHVSLFWYQQALGQGPEFLTYFQNEAQLDKSGLPSDRFFAERPEGSVSTLKIQRTQQEDSAVYLCASSPREKLFFGSGTQLSVL.